A single sample gave rise to the 20 T cell receptor beta chains below, sequenced in a study of T cell responses to AZD1222 COVID-19 vaccine (dated by TCRdb to the early 2020s). The receptor library was made with the immunoSEQ multiplex PCR assay. The table was pulled from immuneACCESS by TCRdb, which kept in-frame rearrangements only. Such tables lose some clones; where checked, under half of the loss comes from unresolved V genes, and the rest has no known cause. Counted in this sample were approximately 80,000 clones; roughly 86% of them appeared once. The ten largest clones add up to about 4.8% of the sample. In light of the paper, this sample's time point label describes: baseline before first vaccination. Per the publication, the treatment or condition label means: meningococcal conjugate vaccine given as trial control. The sample consisted of peripheral blood, taken on day 0 of MenACWY control vaccination. The receptors originated from an adult in good health.

The chain carries TRBV7-8 and TRBJ1-4; a weak D match, TRBD1 (5 bases). V lost 7 bases and J 7 bases, leaving 19 bases between the germline ends. The CDR3 contains 15 residues. CDR1 and CDR2 from the germline V gene are SGHVS and FQNEAQ. The CDR3 DNA reads as TGTGCCAGCACCCAGGGCCAAACGAGAGGTGAAAAACTGTTTTTT. This sequence encodes CASTQGQTRGEKLFF.

This clone has more than one count but fewer than ten. The CDR3 DNA reads TGTGCCAGCAGTTTTGGGACAGGGATGAATTCACCCCTCCACTTT. Encoded protein: CASSFGTGMNSPLHF. The chain joins TRBV27 to TRBJ1-6; 9 bases are shared with TRBD1. The CDR3 is 15 residues long. The ends lost 3 bases at V and 7 bases at J; junction bases unmatched: 4. Germline CDR1 and CDR2: MNHEY and SMNVEV (reference sequence).

The V call is TRBV12-3 or TRBV12-4, the J call TRBJ2-5; the D is unclear. The CDR3 loop spans 11 amino acids. The germline V and J ends were trimmed by 3 bases and 5 bases, with 4 bases remaining between them. The chain's CDR3 is CASSFAETQYF. The DNA of the CDR3 is TGTGCCAGCAGTTTTGCGGAGACCCAGTACTTC.

CDR3 region: CASDHNQPQHF. DNA of the CDR3: TGTGCCAGCGACCACAATCAGCCCCAGCATTTT. This sequence joins TRBV28 and TRBJ1-5, with no clear D. There are 11 residues in the CDR3. V shed 8 bases and J shed 3 bases, with 5 bases lying between them. From germline, CDR1 is MDHEN and CDR2 SYDVKM.

The V gene is TRBV7-9, the J gene TRBJ1-1; 12 bases align to TRBD1. The CDR3 extends over 15 amino acids. Germline lookup yields CDR1 SEHNR and CDR2 FQNEAQ (reference sequence). V trimming: 5 bases; J trimming: 9 bases; junction bases outside the gene matches: 10. DNA of the CDR3: TGTGCCAGCAGCCTCGCCGGGACAGGGGGCTCACAAGCTTTCTTT. Its translation: CASSLAGTGGSQAFF.

This clone appeared once. The chain is built from TRBV6-5 and TRBJ2-7; 9 bases are a match to TRBD1. V gave up 6 bases and J gave up 7 bases; unmatched junction bases: 7. In germline, CDR1 is MNHEY, CDR2 SVGAGI. The CDR3 has 13 residues. The CDR3 DNA is TGTGCCAGCAGGTCCGGGACAGGGAAAGAGCAGTACTTC. This encodes CASRSGTGKEQYF.

This chain links TRBV18 with TRBJ1-2, with 7 nucleotides matching TRBD1. Germline V gene sequence: CDR1 KGHSH, CDR2 LQKENI. The CDR3 is 12 residues long. With V trimmed by 1 base and J by 8 bases, 1 base remained unmatched. The CDR3 reads CASSPQGAGYTF. CDR3 nucleotides: TGTGCCAGCTCACCACAGGGGGCCGGCTACACCTTC.

This clone appeared once. The CDR3, as DNA: TGTGCCAGCAGTTTTTTACAGGGCAGCACCGGGGAGCTGTTTTTT. It specifies CASSFLQGSTGELFF. The V and J genes are TRBV28 and TRBJ2-2; a weak D match, TRBD1 (6 bases). The CDR3 runs 15 residues. Per the germline V gene, CDR1 is MDHEN and CDR2 is SYDVKM. V was shortened by 3 bases and J by 4 bases, with 12 bases between the two germline ends.

The chain employs TRBV11-2 and TRBJ1-6; D remains unclear. The CDR3 consists of 14 residues. V lost 1 base and J lost 7, with 8 bases in between. Germline V lookup: CDR1 SGHAT, CDR2 FQNNGV. CDR3 protein: CASSLALGNSPLHF. CDR3 coding DNA: TGTGCCAGCAGCTTAGCCCTAGGGAATTCACCCCTCCACTTT.

The chain uses TRBV18 and TRBJ1-1; TRBD1 might be the D (5 bases). Per germline, CDR1 KGHSH and CDR2 LQKENI. The V end lost 4 bases, the J end lost 1 base, and 7 bases lay between the germline ends. The CDR3 has 13 amino acids. The CDR3 reads CASSQGQNTEAFF. The CDR3 DNA is TGTGCCAGCTCACAGGGGCAGAACACTGAAGCTTTCTTT. Full variable domain (rest looked up from reference TRBV18 and TRBJ1-1): NAGVMQNPRHLVRRRGQEARLRCSPMKGHSHVYWYRQLPEEGLKFMVYLQKENIIDESGMPKERFSAEFPKEGPSILRIQQVVRGDSAAYFCASSQGQNTEAFFGQGTRLTVV.

The chain joins TRBV3-1 (or the pseudogene TRBV3-2) to TRBJ2-2, with 10 bases lining up with TRBD1. The germline V gene has CDR1 LGHDT and CDR2 YNNKEL (reference sequence). The CDR3 totals 16 residues. Losses at the gene ends were 3 bases for V and 9 bases for J; bases not matched to a gene: 10. The CDR3 bases are TGTGCCAGCAGCCACGGCCTGGGACAGGGGTACCGGGAGCTGTTTTTT. It encodes CASSHGLGQGYRELFF.

The chain is built from TRBV7-9 and TRBJ2-5, with D uncertain. The V end was cut by 4 bases, the J end by 9 bases, with 12 bases between. Germline assignment: CDR1 SEHNR and CDR2 FQNEAQ (reference sequence). This CDR3 region has 12 residues. The CDR3 bases are TGTGCCAGCAGCTCAGAACTGGGGTCCCAGTACTTC. Its translation is CASSSELGSQYF.

CDR3 protein: CASSRTITNTEAFF. The CDR3 DNA is TGTGCCAGCAGTCGGACCATTACGAACACTGAAGCTTTCTTT. V gene TRBV5-4 combines with J gene TRBJ1-1; D gene uncertain. Germline lookup yields CDR1 SGHNT and CDR2 YYREEE (reference sequence). Trimming took off 5 bases at V and 1 base at J, with 12 bases between the two ends. The CDR3 extends over 14 amino acids.

This clone was detected only a few times. The chain carries TRBV6-5 and TRBJ1-2, with 7 bases aligning to TRBD1. Germline V CDR1 and CDR2: MNHEY, SVGAGI. The V and J ends lost 5 bases and 1 base, in that order; junction bases with no gene match: 1. This CDR3 comprises 13 residues. CDR3 sequence: CASSRQGNYGYTF. The CDR3 DNA reads as TGTGCCAGCAGTCGACAGGGTAACTATGGCTACACCTTC.

This chain joins TRBV5-6 and TRBJ2-7; D uncertain. Germline V lookup: CDR1 SGHDT, CDR2 YYEEEE. Trimming removed 0 bases at V and 0 bases at J, with 4 bases between. The CDR3 sequence is 13 residues long. The CDR3: CASSLDVSYEQYF. The CDR3, as DNA: TGTGCCAGCAGCTTGGACGTCTCCTACGAGCAGTACTTC.

The chain uses TRBV29-1 and TRBJ2-3; 7 bases map to TRBD2. The ends lost 6 bases at V and 9 bases at J; junction bases unmatched: 3. CDR1 is SQVTM, CDR2 ANQGSEA, per germline. This CDR3 comprises 10 residues. CDR3 region: CSVGGFTQYF. For the CDR3, the DNA is TGCAGCGTGGGAGGGTTCACGCAGTATTTT.

V gene TRBV5-1 combines with J gene TRBJ1-2, with 9 bases identical to TRBD1. This CDR3 is 13 amino acids long. Losses at the gene ends were 4 bases for V and 8 bases for J; bases not matched to a gene: 6. The germline CDR1 and CDR2 sequences are SGHRS and YFSETQ. The chain's CDR3 is CASSPDRGRGYTF. The CDR3 DNA is TGCGCCAGCAGCCCGGACAGGGGTAGGGGCTACACCTTC.

This chain uses TRBV6-5 with TRBJ2-7; 11 bases match TRBD2. The V and J ends lost 0 bases and 3 bases, in that order; junction bases with no gene match: 4. The CDR3 has 16 amino acids. Germline V gene sequence: CDR1 MNHEY, CDR2 SVGAGI. CDR3 loop: CASSYSPSGGFYEQYF. The CDR3 coding sequence is TGTGCCAGCAGTTACTCGCCTAGCGGGGGGTTCTACGAGCAGTACTTC.

This sequence joins TRBV7-2 and TRBJ2-4, with 9 positions matching TRBD1. Germline V lookup: CDR1 SGHTA, CDR2 FQGNSA. With 5 bases clipped from V and 8 bases from J, the junction kept 7 bases outside the gene matches. This CDR3 is 14 amino acids long. The CDR3: CASSLTGGNHIQYF. The CDR3 DNA sequence: TGTGCCAGCAGCCTGACAGGGGGAAATCACATTCAGTACTTC.

The genes are TRBV15 and TRBJ1-1; D is unresolved. The CDR3 is 14 residues long. The V end lost 0 bases, the J end lost 1 base, and 6 bases lay between the germline ends. The germline CDR1 and CDR2 sequences are LNHNV and YYDKDF (reference sequence). CDR3 sequence: CATSRDNKNTEAFF. DNA of the CDR3: TGTGCCACCAGCAGAGATAATAAGAACACTGAAGCTTTCTTT.